A single sample is the source of the 3 T cell receptor beta chains below, sequenced in a study of blood T cell repertoires in COVID-19. Using immunoSEQ multiplex PCR, the repertoire was profiled, and TCRdb retains in-frame clones only, with some absent. The data contain 180,000 or so clones, roughly 85% of them singletons. Sequencing was performed on PBMCs or T cells enriched from blood (not recorded which). The receptors here all came from a woman between 45 and 65 years old who had recovered from COVID-19.

V is TRBV3-1 (or the pseudogene TRBV3-2) and J is TRBJ1-6, with 7 bases aligning to TRBD1. CDR1 LGHDT and CDR2 YNNKEL come from the germline V gene (reference sequence). The CDR3 contains 14 residues. The V gene end was trimmed by 4 bases and the J gene end by 8 bases; junction bases not matched to a gene: 5. The CDR3 DNA sequence: TGTGCCAGCAGCCGAGGGACAGCCGATTCACCCCTCCACTTT. Encoded protein: CASSRGTADSPLHF.

This chain joins TRBV19 and TRBJ1-5; 7 nucleotides line up with TRBD1. V dropped 3 bases and J dropped 11; count of bases not matched to a gene: 16. The length of the CDR3 is 16 residues. CDR1 LNHDA and CDR2 SQIVND come from the germline V gene (reference sequence). The CDR3 DNA reads as TGTGCCAGTAGTATCCCTACAGGGGTGCCTAGTCCAGCCCAGCATTTT. Translation gives CASSIPTGVPSPAQHF.

This clone appeared once. The CDR3 bases are TGCGCCAGCAGTTGGGGCGTGACAGGGGGAACTGAAGCTTTCTTT. Protein product: CASSWGVTGGTEAFF. The chain is built from TRBV5-1 and TRBJ1-1, with 9 bases fitting TRBD1. CDR3 length equals 15 residues. CDR1 and CDR2 from the germline V gene are SGHRS and YFSETQ. J lost 5 bases, V lost 5 bases, and 10 bases had no gene match.